The 23 T cell receptor beta chains presented below share a single source sample, sequenced in a study of blood T cell repertoires in COVID-19. The assay was immunoSEQ multiplex PCR, and TCRdb's table has in-frame clones only and misses some. This sample has about 160,000 clones; 85% to 90% occur once, and the top ten carry about 5.7%. Sequencing was carried out using peripheral blood. These receptors originate from a man older than 75 with acute or convalescent COVID-19.

J is TRBJ2-6 and V is TRBV19, with 9 nucleotides matching TRBD1. With 7 bases clipped from V and 2 bases from J, the junction kept 6 bases outside the gene matches. Per germline, CDR1 LNHDA and CDR2 SQIVND (reference sequence). The CDR3 sequence is 16 residues long. CDR3 bases: TGTGCCAGTACGAGGACAGGGGATACTGGGGCCAACGTCCTGACTTTC. Encoded protein: CASTRTGDTGANVLTF.

In its sample, this clone was seen a few times. The rearrangement joins TRBV5-1 to TRBJ2-7, with TRBD1 matching 10 bases. This CDR3 is built from 14 residues. J was trimmed by 7 bases and V by 3 bases; bases with no gene match: 7. CDR1 is SGHRS, CDR2 YFSETQ, per germline. The CDR3 protein is CASSSTGGIGEQYF. The CDR3 DNA is TGCGCCAGCAGCTCGACAGGGGGCATAGGGGAGCAGTACTTC.

This clone was observed a few times. J is TRBJ2-2 and V is TRBV2; perhaps TRBD2 as D (6 bases). The CDR3 is 14 residues long. The germline V gene has CDR1 SNHLY and CDR2 FYNNEI. V gave up 6 bases and J gave up 4 bases, with 12 bases separating them. The CDR3 sequence: CASSLRGVTGELFF. The CDR3 region has the DNA TGTGCCAGCAGCCTCCGCGGGGTCACCGGGGAGCTGTTTTTT. Full variable domain (outside the CDR3, taken from reference TRBV2 and TRBJ2-2): EPEVTQTPSHQVTQMGQEVILRCVPISNHLYFYWYRQILGQKVEFLVSFYNNEISEKSEIFDDQFSVERPDGSNFTLKIRSTKLEDSAMYFCASSLRGVTGELFFGEGSRLTVL.

The CDR3 protein is CASSYFGQPYGYTF. The CDR3 DNA is TGTGCCAGCAGTTACTTCGGACAACCTTATGGCTACACCTTC. This chain joins TRBV6-5 and TRBJ1-2; weak D call: TRBD1 (5 bases). Per the germline V gene, CDR1 is MNHEY and CDR2 is SVGAGI. V lost 1 base and J lost 5, with 11 bases in between. The CDR3 is made up of 14 amino acids.

The chain joins TRBV6-1 to TRBJ2-1, with 10 bases that match TRBD2. V shed 1 base and J 6 bases; nucleotides not matched to a gene: 12. This CDR3 has 18 residues. Germline values: CDR1 MNHNS, CDR2 SASEGT. The CDR3 region has the DNA TGTGCCAGCAGTGAAGGGGGTCTAGCGGGAGTTCCTTCCAATGAGCAGTTCTTC. It codes for CASSEGGLAGVPSNEQFF.

The genes are TRBV11-2 and TRBJ2-6; D call uncertain. Germline V gene lookup returns CDR1 SGHAT and CDR2 FQNNGV. Trimming cost V 1 base and J 4 bases, with 14 bases left between them. The CDR3 has 17 amino acids. The CDR3, as DNA: TGTGCCAGCAGCTTAGTCCCCCGTGTCTCCGGGGCCAACGTCCTGACTTTC. Translation gives CASSLVPRVSGANVLTF.

The genes are TRBV24-1 and TRBJ2-5; TRBD2 aligns across 9 bases. CDR1 and CDR2 from the germline V gene are KGHDR and SFDVKD. The length of the CDR3 is 13 residues. V lost 5 bases, J lost 6 bases, and 3 bases stayed unmatched. CDR3 sequence (DNA): TGTGCCACCAGTGGAGCGGGAGGAAAGACCCAGTACTTC. Residues: CATSGAGGKTQYF.

V usage is TRBV27 and J usage is TRBJ2-1, with 8 bases aligning to TRBD2. The CDR3 is made up of 17 amino acids. Trimming took 5 bases from V and 5 from J; bases not matched to a gene: 14. CDR1 is MNHEY and CDR2 is SMNVEV in the germline V gene (reference sequence). CDR3 DNA sequence: TGTGCCAGCAGTGCCTACACCGGGACTAGGGTTAACAATGAGCAGTTCTTC. It encodes CASSAYTGTRVNNEQFF.

The chain couples TRBV5-5 to TRBJ2-1; TRBD2 matches 11 bases. CDR1 is SGHKS and CDR2 is YYEKEE in the germline V gene (reference sequence). The junction had 4 bases not matched to a gene; V was cut back by 4 bases and J by 4 bases. This CDR3 has 15 amino acids. DNA of the CDR3: TGTGCCAGCAGCGCGGGACTAGCGGTATACAATGAGCAGTTCTTC. The encoded protein is CASSAGLAVYNEQFF.

The chain uses TRBV28 and TRBJ2-1; 8 bases are a match to TRBD2. This CDR3 region has 16 residues. V shed 6 bases and J 3 bases; nucleotides not matched to a gene: 10. Germline values: CDR1 MDHEN, CDR2 SYDVKM. CDR3 sequence reads: CASRGSGTNNYNEQFF. CDR3 sequence (DNA): TGTGCCAGCAGGGGTAGCGGGACCAATAACTACAATGAGCAGTTCTTC.

This chain connects TRBV6-6 to TRBJ1-2, with D possibly TRBD1 on 6 matching bases. The germline CDR1 and CDR2 sequences are MNHNY and SVGAGI (reference sequence). The CDR3 length is 14 residues. Trimming cost V 5 bases and J 3 bases, with 13 bases left between them. CDR3 in amino acids: CASSPRGQYYGYTF. CDR3 nucleotides: TGTGCCAGCAGTCCTAGAGGACAGTACTATGGCTACACCTTC.

The rearrangement uses TRBV3-1 (or the pseudogene TRBV3-2) and TRBJ2-7; no clear D gene. Germline-derived CDR1 and CDR2 are LGHDT and YNNKEL (reference sequence). This CDR3 has 17 amino acids. V shed 4 bases and J shed 2 bases, with 21 bases lying between them. CDR3 region: CASSPRPGRQTTYEQYF. The CDR3 coding sequence is TGTGCCAGCAGCCCAAGGCCCGGCAGACAAACAACCTACGAGCAGTACTTC.

This clone has only one observation. The J gene is TRBJ2-5, the V gene TRBV15; 7 bases agree with TRBD1. The ends lost 8 bases at V and 7 bases at J; junction bases unmatched: 10. Germline-derived CDR1 and CDR2 are LNHNV and YYDKDF (reference sequence). The CDR3 runs to 13 residues. The chain's CDR3 is CATSQGVERTQYF. CDR3 bases: TGTGCCACCTCCCAGGGGGTTGAACGGACCCAGTACTTC.

The chain combines TRBV7-2 with TRBJ1-2; TRBD1 is a possible D gene (6 bases). The germline CDR1 and CDR2 sequences are SGHTA and FQGNSA. Trimming shortened V by 1 base and J by 4 bases, and 13 bases separated the two germline ends. There are 15 residues in the CDR3. The CDR3, as DNA: TGTGCCAGCAGCTTAGTTGCCAGGGGAAGCTATGGCTACACCTTC. It encodes CASSLVARGSYGYTF.

By share, this clone ranks as medium-sized. The J gene is TRBJ1-2, the V gene TRBV5-1, with D possibly TRBD1 on 5 matching bases. The CDR3 contains 16 residues. Germline V gene sequence: CDR1 SGHRS, CDR2 YFSETQ. Trimming stripped 2 bases from V and 1 base from J, with 15 bases between. The CDR3 nucleotides read TGCGCCAGCAGCTTTCGCGGGGCCTGGATTAACTATGGCTACACCTTC. Translating it yields CASSFRGAWINYGYTF.

The chain couples TRBV30 to TRBJ2-1; D call uncertain. The V end was cut by 5 bases, the J end by 8 bases, with 13 bases between. Germline-derived CDR1 and CDR2 are GTSNPN and SVGIG (reference sequence). The CDR3 runs 12 residues. The CDR3 DNA follows: TGTGCCTGGGCCCCCTCTCCTTATGAGCAGTTCTTC. Translation: CAWAPSPYEQFF.

The rearrangement links TRBV5-1 to TRBJ2-5, with D possibly being TRBD1 (6 bases). Trimming removed 4 bases from V and 1 base from J, with 11 bases in between. Germline-derived CDR1 and CDR2 are SGHRS and YFSETQ. The CDR3 consists of 14 residues. CDR3 nucleotides: TGCGCCAGCAGCGCGACAGGATTCCAAGAGACCCAGTACTTC. Residues: CASSATGFQETQYF.

This clone was detected only a few times. The chain links TRBV5-5 to TRBJ1-3; TRBD1 matches at 12 bases. CDR3 size: 16 residues. V shed 0 bases, J shed 5 bases, and the junction held 3 bases outside the gene matches. Germline lookup yields CDR1 SGHKS and CDR2 YYEKEE (reference sequence). This CDR3 is CASSLGDRGRRNTIYF. In DNA, the CDR3 is TGTGCCAGCAGCTTGGGGGACAGGGGGCGGAGAAACACCATATATTTT. The full variable domain, in which reference TRBV5-5 and TRBJ1-3 provide the parts outside the CDR3, is DAGVTQSPTHLIKTRGQQVTLRCSPISGHKSVSWYQQVLGQGPQFIFQYYEKEERGRGNFPDRFSARQFPNYSSELNVNALLLGDSALYLCASSLGDRGRRNTIYFGEGSWLTVV.

A few counts support this clone. This chain links TRBV5-4 with TRBJ1-2; D is unresolved. The germline CDR1 and CDR2 sequences are SGHNT and YYREEE (reference sequence). This CDR3 has 13 amino acids. V gave up 0 bases and J gave up 2 bases, with 5 bases separating them. The CDR3 DNA is TGTGCCAGCAGCTTGGCCCCAAACTATGGCTACACCTTC. Encoded protein: CASSLAPNYGYTF.

This chain uses TRBV5-4 with TRBJ2-4, with D possibly matching TRBD2 (6 bases). The CDR3 totals 14 residues. Trimming cost V 4 bases and J 1 base, with 9 bases left between them. Germline V gives CDR1 SGHNT, CDR2 YYREEE (reference sequence). The CDR3 reads CASSGGVAKNIQYF. The CDR3 DNA is TGTGCCAGCAGCGGAGGGGTGGCCAAAAACATTCAGTACTTC.

The rearrangement joins TRBV18 to TRBJ1-6, with D uncertain. Germline CDR1 and CDR2: KGHSH and LQKENI. This CDR3 is 16 amino acids long. Trimming removed 0 bases from V and 7 bases from J, with 13 bases in between. The CDR3 protein is CASSPPFEGDNSPLHF. For the CDR3, the DNA is TGTGCCAGCTCACCACCGTTTGAGGGAGACAATTCACCCCTCCACTTT.

This rearrangement joins TRBV7-9 to TRBJ1-4; D gene unclear. Germline assignment: CDR1 SEHNR and CDR2 FQNEAQ (reference sequence). This CDR3 has 15 amino acids. Deletions cut 0 bases from V and 7 bases from J, with 12 bases between. The CDR3 DNA reads TGTGCCAGCAGCTTAGCGTCGGGGATGAGTGAAAAACTGTTTTTT. Translation: CASSLASGMSEKLFF.

The chain has TRBV2 and TRBJ1-5; 10 nucleotides line up with TRBD1. The ends lost 7 bases at V and 4 bases at J; junction bases unmatched: 7. Germline V gives CDR1 SNHLY, CDR2 FYNNEI. The CDR3 covers 15 residues. DNA for the CDR3: TGTGCCAGCACTCATGGGACAGGGGTTAATCAGCCCCAGCATTTT. Translated: CASTHGTGVNQPQHF.